This T cell receptor (beta chain) came from a study of blood T cell repertoires in COVID-19. The wider study: Acute and convalescent COVID-19 samples came from the United States, Italy and Spain.

Only in-frame clones appear in the TCRdb table, and some are missing; sequencing was by immunoSEQ multiplex PCR. The repertoire consists of about 180,000 clones, with about four fifths occurring once and the leading ten covering around 7%. The CDR3 is 16 residues long. V lost 11 bases to trimming and J lost 3 bases; unmatched junction nucleotides: 15. Germline CDR1 WNHNN, CDR2 SYGVQD (reference sequence). The sequencing input was peripheral blood. The sequence derives from a human donor in a cohort sampled during active COVID-19. This chain links TRBV10-1 with TRBJ2-3; the match to TRBD2 covers 9 bases. CDR3 protein: CALGGGEGLATDTQYF. CDR3 sequence (DNA): TGCGCCTTGGGCGGGGGGGAGGGTTTGGCAACAGATACGCAGTATTTT.